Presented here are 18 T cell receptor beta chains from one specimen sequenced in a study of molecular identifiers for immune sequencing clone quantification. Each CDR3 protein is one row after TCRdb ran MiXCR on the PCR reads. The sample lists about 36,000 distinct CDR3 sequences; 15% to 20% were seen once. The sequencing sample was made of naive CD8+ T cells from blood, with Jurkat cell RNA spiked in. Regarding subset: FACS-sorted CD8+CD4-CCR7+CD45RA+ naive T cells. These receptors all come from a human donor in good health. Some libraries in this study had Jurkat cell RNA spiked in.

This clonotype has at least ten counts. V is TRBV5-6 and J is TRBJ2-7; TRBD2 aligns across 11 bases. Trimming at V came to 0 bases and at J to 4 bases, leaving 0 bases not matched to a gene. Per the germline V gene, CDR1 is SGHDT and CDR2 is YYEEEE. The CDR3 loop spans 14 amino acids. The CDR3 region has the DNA TGTGCCAGCAGCTTGGGGACTAGCGGGTACGAGCAGTACTTC. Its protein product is CASSLGTSGYEQYF. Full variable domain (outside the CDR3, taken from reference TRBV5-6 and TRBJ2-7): DAGVTQSPTHLIKTRGQQVTLRCSPKSGHDTVSWYQQALGQGPQFIFQYYEEEERQRGNFPDRFSGHQFPNYSSELNVNALLLGDSALYLCASSLGTSGYEQYFGPGTRLTVT.

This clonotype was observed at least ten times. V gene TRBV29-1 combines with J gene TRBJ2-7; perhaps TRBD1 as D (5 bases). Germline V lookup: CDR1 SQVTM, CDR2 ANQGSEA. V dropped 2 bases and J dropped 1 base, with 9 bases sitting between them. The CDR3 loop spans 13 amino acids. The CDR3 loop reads CSVELRGSYEQYF. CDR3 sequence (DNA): TGCAGCGTTGAACTTAGGGGATCCTACGAGCAGTACTTC.

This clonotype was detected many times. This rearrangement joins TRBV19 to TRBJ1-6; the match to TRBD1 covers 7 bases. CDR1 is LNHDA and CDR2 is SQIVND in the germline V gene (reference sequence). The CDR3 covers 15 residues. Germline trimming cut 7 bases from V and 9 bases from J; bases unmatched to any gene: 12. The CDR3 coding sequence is TGTGCCAGTACCTCCACAGGGGACCGTCGTTCACCCCTCCACTTT. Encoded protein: CASTSTGDRRSPLHF.

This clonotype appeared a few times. CDR3 loop: CASSLGQGYTEAFF. The CDR3 region has the DNA TGTGCCAGCAGCTTAGGCCAGGGGTACACTGAAGCTTTCTTT. This chain connects TRBV13 to TRBJ1-1; a weak D match, TRBD1 (6 bases). The CDR3 consists of 14 residues. The V gene's germline CDR1 is PRHDT and CDR2 FYEKMQ (reference sequence). Trimming pared 0 bases from V and 3 bases from J, leaving 8 bases between.

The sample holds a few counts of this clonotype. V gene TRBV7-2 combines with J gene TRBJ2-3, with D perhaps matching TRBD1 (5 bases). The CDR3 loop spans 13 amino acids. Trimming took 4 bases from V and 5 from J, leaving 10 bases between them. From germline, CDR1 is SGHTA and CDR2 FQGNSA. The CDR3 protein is CASSSFQGDTQYF. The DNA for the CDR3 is TGTGCCAGCAGCTCATTCCAGGGAGATACGCAGTATTTT.

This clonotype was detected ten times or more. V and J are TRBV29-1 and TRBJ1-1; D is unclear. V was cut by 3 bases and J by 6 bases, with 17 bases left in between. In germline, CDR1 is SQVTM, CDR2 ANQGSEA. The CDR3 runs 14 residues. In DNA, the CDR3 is TGCAGCGTTGAGTTGGTCGATTCGGGCTCTGAAGCTTTCTTT. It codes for CSVELVDSGSEAFF.

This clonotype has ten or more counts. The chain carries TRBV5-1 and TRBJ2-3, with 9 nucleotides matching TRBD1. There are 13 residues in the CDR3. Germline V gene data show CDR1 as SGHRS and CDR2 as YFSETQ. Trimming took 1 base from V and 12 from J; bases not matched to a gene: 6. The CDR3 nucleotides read TGCGCCAGCAGCTTGAATACAGGGGGCTCTCAGTATTTT. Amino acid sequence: CASSLNTGGSQYF.

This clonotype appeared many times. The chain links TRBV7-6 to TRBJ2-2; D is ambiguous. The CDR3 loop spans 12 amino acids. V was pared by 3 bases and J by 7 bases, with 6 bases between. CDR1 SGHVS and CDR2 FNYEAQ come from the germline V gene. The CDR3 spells CASSLVHGELFF. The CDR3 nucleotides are TGTGCCAGCAGCTTGGTCCACGGGGAGCTGTTTTTT.

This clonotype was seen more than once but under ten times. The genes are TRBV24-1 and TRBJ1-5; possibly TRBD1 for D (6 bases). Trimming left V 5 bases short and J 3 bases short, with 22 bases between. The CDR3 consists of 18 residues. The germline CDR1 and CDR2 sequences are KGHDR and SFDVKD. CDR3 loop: CATSVPRGGGPANQPQHF. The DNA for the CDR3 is TGTGCCACCAGTGTTCCGAGGGGGGGAGGGCCGGCCAATCAGCCCCAGCATTTT.

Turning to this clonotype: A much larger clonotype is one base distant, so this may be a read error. CDR3 sequence (DNA): TGTGCCAGGAAAGCGGTGTCCTACAATGAGCAGTCCTTC. Amino acids: CARKAVSYNEQSF. The V gene is TRBV6-2 or TRBV6-3, the J gene TRBJ2-1; D possibly corresponds to TRBD2 (5 bases). The CDR3 length is 13 residues. Germline CDR1 reads MNHEY; CDR2 reads SVGEGT.

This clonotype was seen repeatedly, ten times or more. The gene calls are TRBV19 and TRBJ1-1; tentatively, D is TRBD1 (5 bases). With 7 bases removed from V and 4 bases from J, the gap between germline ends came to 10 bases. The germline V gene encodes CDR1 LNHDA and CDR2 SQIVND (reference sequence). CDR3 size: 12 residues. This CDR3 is CASTPGFTEAFF. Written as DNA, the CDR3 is TGTGCCAGTACTCCAGGGTTCACTGAAGCTTTCTTT.

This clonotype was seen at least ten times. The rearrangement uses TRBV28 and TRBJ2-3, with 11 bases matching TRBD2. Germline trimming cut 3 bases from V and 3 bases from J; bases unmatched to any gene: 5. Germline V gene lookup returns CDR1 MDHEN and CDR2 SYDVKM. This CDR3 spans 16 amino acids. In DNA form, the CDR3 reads TGTGCCAGCAGTTTTCTAGCGGGAGGCGGAACAGATACGCAGTATTTT. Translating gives CASSFLAGGGTDTQYF.

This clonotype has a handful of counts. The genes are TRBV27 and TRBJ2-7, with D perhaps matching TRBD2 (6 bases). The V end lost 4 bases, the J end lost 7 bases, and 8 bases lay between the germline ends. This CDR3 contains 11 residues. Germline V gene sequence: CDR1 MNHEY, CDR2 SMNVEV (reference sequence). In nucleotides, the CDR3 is TGTGCCAGCAGTTCGAGCGGGGAGCAGTACTTC. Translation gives CASSSSGEQYF.

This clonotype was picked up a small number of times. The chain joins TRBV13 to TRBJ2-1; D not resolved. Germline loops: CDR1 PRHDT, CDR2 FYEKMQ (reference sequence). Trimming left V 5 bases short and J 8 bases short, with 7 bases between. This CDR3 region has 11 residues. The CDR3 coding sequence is TGTGCCAGCAGCCGAGGCCATGAGCAGTTCTTC. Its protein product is CASSRGHEQFF.

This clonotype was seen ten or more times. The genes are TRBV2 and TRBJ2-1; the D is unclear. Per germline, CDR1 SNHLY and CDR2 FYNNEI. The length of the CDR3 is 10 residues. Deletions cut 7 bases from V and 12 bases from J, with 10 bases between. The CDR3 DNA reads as TGTGCCAGCACCGGATACCGGCAGTTCTTC. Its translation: CASTGYRQFF.

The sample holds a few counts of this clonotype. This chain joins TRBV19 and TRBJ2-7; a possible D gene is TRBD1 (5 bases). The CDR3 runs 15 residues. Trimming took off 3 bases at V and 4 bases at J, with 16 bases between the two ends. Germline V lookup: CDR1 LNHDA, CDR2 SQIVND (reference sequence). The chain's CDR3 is CASSIQGTTPYEQYF. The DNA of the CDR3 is TGTGCCAGTAGTATCCAGGGAACTACCCCATACGAGCAGTACTTC.

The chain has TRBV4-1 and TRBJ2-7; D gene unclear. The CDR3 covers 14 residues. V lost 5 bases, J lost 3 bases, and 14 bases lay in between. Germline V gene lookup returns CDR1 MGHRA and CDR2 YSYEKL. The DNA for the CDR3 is TGCGCCAGCAGCAACTCCGAAGAATTCTACGAGCAGTACTTC. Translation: CASSNSEEFYEQYF.

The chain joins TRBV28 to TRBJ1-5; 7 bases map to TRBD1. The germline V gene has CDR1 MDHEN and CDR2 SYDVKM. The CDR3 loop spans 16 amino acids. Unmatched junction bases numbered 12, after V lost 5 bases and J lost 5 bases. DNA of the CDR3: TGTGCCAGCAGTCACCCACGACAGGGACTCGATCAGCCCCAGCATTTT. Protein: CASSHPRQGLDQPQHF. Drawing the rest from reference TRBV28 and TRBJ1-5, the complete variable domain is DVKVTQSSRYLVKRTGEKVFLECVQDMDHENMFWYRQDPGLGLRLIYFSYDVKMKEKGDIPEGYSVSREKKERFSLILESASTNQTSMYLCASSHPRQGLDQPQHFGDGTRLSIL.